A selection of T cell receptor beta chains follows, all from one sample in a study of CD8 T cells in Susac syndrome. A single record per CDR3 protein comes from TCRdb applying MiXCR to the immunoSEQ multiplex PCR reads. Of about 180,000 distinct CDR3 sequences listed, about 93% are singletons. The sample taken for sequencing was CD4+ T cells from PBMCs. These receptors came from a human donor with multiple sclerosis. Each CDR3 is given with its conserved first and last residue. A D gene is named only where the DNA matches it firmly.

len	d_gene	v_gene	j_gene	CDR3nt	CDR3aa
15	TRBD1	TRBV11-2	TRBJ2-2	TGTGCCAGCAGCCTCGACAGGGAGAACACCGGGGAGCTGTTTTTT	CASSLDRENTGELFF
16	TRBD1	TRBV7-2	TRBJ2-1	TGTGCCAGCAGCTTTCTCCGGGACAGGGACTACAATGAGCAGTTCTTC	CASSFLRDRDYNEQFF
17	TRBD2	TRBV9	TRBJ2-1	TGTGCCAGCAGCCTGGGACTAGCGGGAGGCCATTACAATGAGCAGTTCTTC	CASSLGLAGGHYNEQFF
14	-	TRBV25-1	TRBJ2-7	TGTGCCAGCAGTGAATACGGTAGGGGCTACGAGCAGTACTTC	CASSEYGRGYEQYF
15	TRBD2	TRBV28	TRBJ2-3	TGTGCCAGCAGTTCGGGGGGGGCATCGACAGATACGCAGTATTTT	CASSSGGASTDTQYF
15	-	TRBV30	TRBJ1-5	TGTGCCTGGAGTGGAGGGCCTCCCGGGGGTCAGCCCCAGCATTTT	CAWSGGPPGGQPQHF
14	-	TRBV6-5	TRBJ1-1	TGTGCCAGCAGTTACGACAGACTAGGAACCGAAGCTTTCTTT	CASSYDRLGTEAFF
16	TRBD2	TRBV5-1	TRBJ2-1	TGCGCCAGCAGCCGCCTGGGTGGGGGGGTTCACAATGAGCAGTTCTTC	CASSRLGGGVHNEQFF
14	-	TRBV13	TRBJ1-5	TGTGCCAGCAGCTTAGGCGGGGGGTTTCAGCCCCAGCATTTT	CASSLGGGFQPQHF
12	-	TRBV5-1	TRBJ2-7	TGCGCCAGCAGCCAGGACGGCTACGAGCAGTACTTC	CASSQDGYEQYF
12	TRBD1	TRBV29-1	TRBJ2-2	TGCAGCGGACAGGGGAGTTGGGGGGAGCTGTTTTTT	CSGQGSWGELFF